One T cell receptor (beta chain) is described in this entry. The sample comes from a study of shared clonotypes between healthy human individuals. This CDR3 comprises 13 residues. Germline CDR1 and CDR2: KGHSH and LQKENI. The V and J ends lost 2 bases and 11 bases respectively, with 15 bases between them. Profiled with immunoSEQ multiplex PCR; TCRdb holds only in-frame clones, not every one. The table records millions of clones, approximately 92% of them present only once. Sequenced material: naive CD4+ T cells sorted from blood. Subset specified: CD45RA+ positively selected. The source of this sequence is a man between 18 and 35 years old in good health. This sequence joins TRBV18 and TRBJ1-1; TRBD1 might be the D (5 bases). CDR3 bases: TGTGCCAGCTCACCATGGGAGGACACGGGGGCTTTCTTT. Its protein is CASSPWEDTGAFF.